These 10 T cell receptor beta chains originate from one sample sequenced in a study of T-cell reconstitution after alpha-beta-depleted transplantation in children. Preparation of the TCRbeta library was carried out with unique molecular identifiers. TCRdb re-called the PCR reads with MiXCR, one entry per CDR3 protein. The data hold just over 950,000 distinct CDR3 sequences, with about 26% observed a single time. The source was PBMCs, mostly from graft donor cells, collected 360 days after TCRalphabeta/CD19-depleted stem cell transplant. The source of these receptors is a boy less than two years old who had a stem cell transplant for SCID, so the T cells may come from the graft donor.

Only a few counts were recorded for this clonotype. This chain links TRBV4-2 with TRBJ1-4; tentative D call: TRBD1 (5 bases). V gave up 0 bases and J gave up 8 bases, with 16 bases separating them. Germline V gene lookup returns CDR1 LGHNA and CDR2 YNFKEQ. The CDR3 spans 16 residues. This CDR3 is CASSQDARRAGEKLFF. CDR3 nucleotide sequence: TGTGCCAGCAGCCAAGATGCGCGCAGGGCTGGCGAAAAACTGTTTTTT.

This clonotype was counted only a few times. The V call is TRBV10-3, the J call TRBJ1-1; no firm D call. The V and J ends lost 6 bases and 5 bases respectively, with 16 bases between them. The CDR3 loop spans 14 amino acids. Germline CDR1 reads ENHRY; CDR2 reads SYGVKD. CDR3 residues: CAISPGPQRTEAFF. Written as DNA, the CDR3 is TGTGCCATCAGCCCGGGTCCCCAAAGGACTGAAGCTTTCTTT.

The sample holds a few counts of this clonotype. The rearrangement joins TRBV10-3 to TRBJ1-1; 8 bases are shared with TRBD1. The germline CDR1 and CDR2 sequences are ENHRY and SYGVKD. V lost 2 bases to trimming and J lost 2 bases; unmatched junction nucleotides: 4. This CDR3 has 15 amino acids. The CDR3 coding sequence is TGTGCCATCAGTGAGCCGGGGACAGGTAACACTGAAGCTTTCTTT. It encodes CAISEPGTGNTEAFF.

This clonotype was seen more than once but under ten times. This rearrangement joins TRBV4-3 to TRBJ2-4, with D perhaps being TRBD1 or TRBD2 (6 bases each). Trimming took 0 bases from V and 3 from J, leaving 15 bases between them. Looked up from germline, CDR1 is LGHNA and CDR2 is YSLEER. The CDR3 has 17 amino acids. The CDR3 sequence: CASSQEIGGRGKNIQYF. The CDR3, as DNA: TGCGCCAGCAGCCAAGAGATCGGGGGCAGGGGCAAAAACATTCAGTACTTC.

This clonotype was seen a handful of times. This CDR3 reads CASSLGGTVSNQPQHF. The DNA for the CDR3 is TGCGCCAGCAGCTTGGGCGGGACGGTGAGCAATCAGCCCCAGCATTTT. This chain uses TRBV5-1 with TRBJ1-5; D perhaps matches TRBD1 (5 bases). The germline CDR1 and CDR2 sequences are SGHRS and YFSETQ. The length of the CDR3 is 16 residues. V lost 0 bases, J lost 1 base, and 11 bases lay in between.

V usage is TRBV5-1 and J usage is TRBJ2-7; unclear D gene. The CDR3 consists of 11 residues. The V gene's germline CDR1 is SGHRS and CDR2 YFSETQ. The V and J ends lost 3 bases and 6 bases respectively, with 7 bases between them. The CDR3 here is CASSWMGEQYF. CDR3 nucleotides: TGCGCCAGCAGCTGGATGGGCGAGCAGTACTTC.

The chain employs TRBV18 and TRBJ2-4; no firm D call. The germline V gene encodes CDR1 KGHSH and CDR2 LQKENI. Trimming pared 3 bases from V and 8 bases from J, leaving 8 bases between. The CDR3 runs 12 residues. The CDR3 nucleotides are TGTGCCAGCTCACCGTACCAGGACATTCAGTACTTC. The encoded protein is CASSPYQDIQYF.

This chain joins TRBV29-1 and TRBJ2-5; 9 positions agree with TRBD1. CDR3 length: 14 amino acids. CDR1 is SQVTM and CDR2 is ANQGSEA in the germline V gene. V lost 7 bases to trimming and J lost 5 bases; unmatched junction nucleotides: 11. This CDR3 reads CSGRDRGRGETQYF. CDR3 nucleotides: TGCAGCGGTCGAGACAGGGGGAGAGGGGAGACCCAGTACTTC.

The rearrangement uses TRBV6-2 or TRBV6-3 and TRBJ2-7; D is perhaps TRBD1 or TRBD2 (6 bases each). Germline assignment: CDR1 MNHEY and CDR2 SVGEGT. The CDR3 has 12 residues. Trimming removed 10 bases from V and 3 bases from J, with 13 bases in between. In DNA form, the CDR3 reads TGTGCCACGGGGGCCTTTCTCTACGAGCAGTACTTC. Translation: CATGAFLYEQYF.

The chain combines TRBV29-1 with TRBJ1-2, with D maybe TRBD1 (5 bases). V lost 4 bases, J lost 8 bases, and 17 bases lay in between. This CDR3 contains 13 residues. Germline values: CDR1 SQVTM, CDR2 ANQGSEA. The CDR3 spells CSVAILEGRGYTF. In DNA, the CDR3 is TGCAGCGTTGCTATTTTAGAGGGGCGCGGCTACACCTTC.